Sequencing of this T cell receptor beta chain was carried out in a study of cytomegalovirus exposure and HLA in healthy donors. Primers included in the PCR were 60 Vbeta and 13 Jbeta primers. Generated by immunoSEQ multiplex PCR, the TCRdb table keeps only in-frame clones and is missing some. The table includes about 94,000 clones, over 50% detected once. The trim removed 3 bases at V and 2 bases at J, leaving 3 bases unmatched. In germline, CDR1 is SGHRS, CDR2 YFSETQ. The CDR3 has 15 amino acids. The sequence was collected from a man aged 25-45 years in good health and CMV-seronegative. Sequencing was performed on PBMCs. The rearrangement joins TRBV5-1 to TRBJ2-1; 9 nucleotides line up with TRBD2. The CDR3 DNA reads as TGCGCCAGCAGCTCAGCGGGAGGACCCTACAATGAGCAGTTCTTC. Amino acids: CASSSAGGPYNEQFF.